The entry that follows covers one TCR beta chain sequence. Its antigen remains unidentified. Qualities for individual bases were not recorded, and no much larger clone is one base off. The trial excluded patients who had a history of autoimmune disease or who were on systemic immunosuppression. Peripheral blood for TCR sequencing was collected from all dose cohorts at baseline, on cycle 4 day 1, and on cycle 7 day 1. Samples were obtained from an open-label, multicenter, first-in-human phase I dose-escalation trial of ivuxolimab. Adults with locally advanced or metastatic melanoma, renal cell carcinoma, hepatocellular carcinoma or head and neck squamous cell carcinoma were enrolled in the trial. Before TCR sequencing, CD4+ T cells and CD8+ T cells from peripheral blood were sorted into separate populations. The CDR3 contains 15 residues, cysteine and phenylalanine counted. Only the CDR3 DNA is retained, 45 bases long and in frame from the first base. V lost 6 bases and J lost 4 bases; the stretch between them is 17 bases long. From a lookup of the germline V gene, CDR1 and CDR2 are MRHNA and SNTAGT.

The data are from a study of OX40 agonist ivuxolimab in advanced cancers. With respect to the entire study: Ivuxolimab was an agonistic, fully human IgG2 monoclonal antibody directed against OX40 (CD134), a costimulatory receptor. Intravenous ivuxolimab was administered to patients every 2 weeks at six dose levels: 0.01, 0.1, 0.3, 1.5, 3 and 10 mg/kg. Of the approximately 50 dose-escalation patients, hepatocellular carcinoma was present in about 20, melanoma in approximately 15, renal cell carcinoma in 9 and head and neck cancer in 9. The dose-escalation cohort was 82.7% male with a mean age of roughly 62 years, ranging from about 20 to 85. Patients were allowed to have had prior anti-PD-1, anti-PD-L1 or anti-CTLA-4 therapy, and about 40% of the dose-escalation patients had been treated with checkpoint inhibitors. Partial responses were achieved by three dose-escalation patients, of whom one had hepatocellular carcinoma and two had cutaneous melanoma. Peripheral TCRbeta sequencing was intended to test whether TCR sequence diversity was altered and clonal T-cell expansion was caused by ivuxolimab. The monotherapy dose-escalation portion (N ≈ 57 patients) of the phase I ivuxolimab trial is reported in the paper.

Paper-wide results and their limitations: Partial responders in the 0.1-3.0 mg/kg groups had among the lowest normalized peripheral clonal expansion, especially among CD8+ T cells. After ivuxolimab, more expanded clones were found on average in CD8+ T cells than in CD4+ T cells. At doses of 0.1 to 3.0 mg/kg, clonal expansion of both CD4+ and CD8+ T cells in blood was seen between baseline and week 6. The antigen specificity of the clonally expanded peripheral T cells was not determined. Low levels of normalized T-cell clonal expansion were also shown by some nonresponding patients.

To sequence the TCRbeta CDR3 region, genomic DNA was isolated from the sorted cells. The immunoSEQ Assay was used for sequencing of TCRbeta CDR3 regions. In its TCRdb copy, this immuneACCESS table keeps in-frame sequences only and misses some clones. Where compared with another copy, unresolved V genes explain less than half of these, and the others have no known cause. This sample gives 60,000 or so clones in total; about four fifths of them show up just once. Approximately 4.2% of the sample is taken by the ten largest. The receptor was isolated from an adult with an advanced solid tumor such as melanoma, head and neck, liver or kidney cancer. Rearrangement joined TRBV6-4 to TRBJ2-3, and possibly TRBD2, on 6 matching bases. The material sequenced was CD4+ or CD8+ T cells sorted from blood, taken in a trial of the OX40 agonist ivuxolimab. CDR3 protein: CASSAGTSYPDTQYF. The DNA is as follows: TGTGCCAGCAGCGCCGGGACTTCTTACCCAGATACGCAGTATTTT.